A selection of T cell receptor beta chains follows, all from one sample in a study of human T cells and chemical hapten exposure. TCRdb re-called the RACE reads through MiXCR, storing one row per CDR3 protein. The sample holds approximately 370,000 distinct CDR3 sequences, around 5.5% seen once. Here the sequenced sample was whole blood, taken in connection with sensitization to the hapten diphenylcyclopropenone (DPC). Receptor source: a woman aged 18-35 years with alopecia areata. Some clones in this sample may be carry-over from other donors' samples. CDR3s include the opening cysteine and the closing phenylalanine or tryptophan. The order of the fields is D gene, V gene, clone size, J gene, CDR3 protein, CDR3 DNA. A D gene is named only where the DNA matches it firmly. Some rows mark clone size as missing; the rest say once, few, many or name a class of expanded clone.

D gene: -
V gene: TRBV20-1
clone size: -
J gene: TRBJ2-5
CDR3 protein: CSARLSGLQETQYF
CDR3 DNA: TGCAGTGCTAGATTGAGCGGGTTGCAAGAGACCCAGTACTTC

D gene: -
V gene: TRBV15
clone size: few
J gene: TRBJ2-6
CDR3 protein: CATSREPPRATGGANVLTF
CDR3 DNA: TGTGCCACCAGCAGAGAGCCTCCGAGGGCGACCGGGGGGGCCAACGTCCTGACTTTC

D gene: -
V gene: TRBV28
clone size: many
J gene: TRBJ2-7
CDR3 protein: CASSSSGTETYEQYF
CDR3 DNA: TGTGCCAGCAGTTCATCCGGGACTGAAACCTACGAGCAGTACTTC

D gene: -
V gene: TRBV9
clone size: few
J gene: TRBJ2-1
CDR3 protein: CASSVESSYNEQFF
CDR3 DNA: TGTGCCAGCAGCGTAGAATCATCCTACAATGAGCAGTTCTTC

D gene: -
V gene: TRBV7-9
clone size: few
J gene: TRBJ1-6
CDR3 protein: CASSPTRSDNSPLHF
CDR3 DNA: TGTGCCAGCAGCCCCACCCGCTCGGATAATTCACCCCTCCACTTT

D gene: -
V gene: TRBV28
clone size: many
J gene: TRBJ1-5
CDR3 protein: CASSFLPGNQPQHF
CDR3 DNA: TGTGCCAGCAGTTTTCTTCCAGGGAATCAGCCCCAGCATTTT

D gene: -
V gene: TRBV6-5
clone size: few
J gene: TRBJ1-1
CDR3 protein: CASSYSSGRGEAFF
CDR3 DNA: TGTGCCAGCAGTTACTCGTCGGGGAGGGGTGAAGCTTTCTTT

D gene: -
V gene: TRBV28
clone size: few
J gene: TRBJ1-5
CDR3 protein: CASSFGGNNQPQHF
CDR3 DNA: TGTGCCAGCAGTTTCGGCGGGAACAATCAGCCCCAGCATTTT

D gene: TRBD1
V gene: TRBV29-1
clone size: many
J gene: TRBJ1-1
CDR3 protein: CSVGRTGVDDTEAFF
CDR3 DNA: TGCAGCGTTGGAAGGACAGGGGTTGATGACACTGAAGCTTTCTTT

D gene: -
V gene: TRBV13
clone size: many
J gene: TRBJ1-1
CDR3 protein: CASSLGGGLHRYTEAFF
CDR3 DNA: TGTGCCAGCAGCTTAGGTGGGGGGCTCCACCGGTACACTGAAGCTTTCTTT

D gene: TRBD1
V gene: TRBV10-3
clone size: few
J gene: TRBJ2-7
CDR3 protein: CAISEAGQGAKDEQYF
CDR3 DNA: TGTGCCATCAGTGAGGCAGGACAGGGGGCCAAGGACGAGCAGTACTTC

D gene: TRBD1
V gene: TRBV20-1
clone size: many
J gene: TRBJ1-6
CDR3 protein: CSASDRANSPLHF
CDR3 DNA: TGCAGTGCTTCGGACAGGGCTAATTCACCCCTCCACTTT

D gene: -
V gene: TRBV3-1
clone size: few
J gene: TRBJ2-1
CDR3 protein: CASSLYSGTTTLSYNEQFF
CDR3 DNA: TGTGCCAGCAGCCTTTATTCCGGGACAACTACTCTCTCCTACAATGAGCAGTTCTTC

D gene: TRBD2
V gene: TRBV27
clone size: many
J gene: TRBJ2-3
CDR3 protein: CASSPSGGPDTQYF
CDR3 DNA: TGTGCCAGCAGTCCCAGCGGGGGGCCAGATACGCAGTATTTT

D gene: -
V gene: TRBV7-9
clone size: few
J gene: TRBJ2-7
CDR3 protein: CASSGGGAGNYEQYF
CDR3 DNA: TGTGCCAGCAGCGGAGGCGGGGCCGGAAACTACGAGCAGTACTTC

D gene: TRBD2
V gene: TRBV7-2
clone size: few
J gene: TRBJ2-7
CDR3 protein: CASSLWPAGTKTYEQYF
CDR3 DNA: TGTGCCAGCAGCTTATGGCCCGCCGGGACTAAAACCTACGAGCAGTACTTC

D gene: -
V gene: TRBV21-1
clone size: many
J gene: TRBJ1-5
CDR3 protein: CASSNYRVQQPQHF
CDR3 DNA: TGTGCCAGCAGCAACTACAGGGTTCAACAGCCCCAGCATTTT

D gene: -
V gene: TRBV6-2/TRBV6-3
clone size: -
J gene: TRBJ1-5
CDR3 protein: CASSYRVSQPQHF
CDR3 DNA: TGTGCCAGCAGTTACAGGGTCAGTCAGCCCCAGCATTTT

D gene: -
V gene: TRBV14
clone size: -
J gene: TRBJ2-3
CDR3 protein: CASSQTRTDTQYF
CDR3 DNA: TGTGCCAGCAGCCAGACTAGAACAGATACGCAGTATTTT

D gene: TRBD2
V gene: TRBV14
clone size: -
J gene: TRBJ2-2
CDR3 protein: CASSGRPGGTGELFF
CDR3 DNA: TGTGCCAGCAGTGGAAGGCCGGGAGGCACCGGGGAGCTGTTTTTT

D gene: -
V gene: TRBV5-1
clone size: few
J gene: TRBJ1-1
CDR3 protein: CASSLGRGSHTEAFF
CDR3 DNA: TGCGCCAGCAGCTTGGGCCGGGGCTCCCACACTGAAGCTTTCTTT

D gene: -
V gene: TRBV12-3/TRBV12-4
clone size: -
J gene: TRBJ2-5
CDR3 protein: CASSFSQEGAQYF
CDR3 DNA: TGTGCCAGCAGTTTCAGTCAGGAGGGGGCCCAGTACTTC

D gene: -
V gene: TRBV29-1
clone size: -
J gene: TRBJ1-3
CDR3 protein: CSVGAHSGNTIYF
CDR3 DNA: TGCAGCGTGGGCGCCCACTCTGGAAACACCATATATTTT

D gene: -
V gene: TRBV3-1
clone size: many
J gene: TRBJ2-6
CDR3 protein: CASSKGEAGANVLTF
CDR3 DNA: TGTGCCAGCAGCAAGGGGGAGGCTGGGGCCAACGTCCTGACTTTC

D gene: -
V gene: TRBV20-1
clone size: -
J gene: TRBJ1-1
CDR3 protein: CSARDPGGENTEAFF
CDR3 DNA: TGCAGTGCTAGAGATCCGGGGGGAGAGAACACTGAAGCTTTCTTT

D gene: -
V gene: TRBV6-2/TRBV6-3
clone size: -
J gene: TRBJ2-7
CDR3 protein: CASSARDSAYEQYF
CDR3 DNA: TGTGCCAGCAGTGCCAGGGACTCAGCCTACGAGCAGTACTTC

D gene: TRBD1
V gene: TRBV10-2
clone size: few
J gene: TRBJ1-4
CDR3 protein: CASSASTGGNEKLFF
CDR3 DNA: TGCGCCAGCAGCGCCTCGACAGGGGGGAATGAAAAACTGTTTTTT

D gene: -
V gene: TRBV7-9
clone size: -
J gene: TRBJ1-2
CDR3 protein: CASSLAGPAGGYTF
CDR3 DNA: TGTGCCAGCAGCTTGGCAGGGCCAGCTGGCGGCTACACCTTC

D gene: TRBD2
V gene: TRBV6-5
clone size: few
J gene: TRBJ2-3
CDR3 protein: CASSYSTSGGADTQYF
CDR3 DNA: TGTGCCAGCAGTTACTCGACTAGCGGGGGTGCAGATACGCAGTATTTT

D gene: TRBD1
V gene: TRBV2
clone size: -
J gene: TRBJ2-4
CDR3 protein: CARKEGAGGDIQYF
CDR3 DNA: TGTGCCAGGAAAGAGGGGGCCGGTGGTGACATTCAGTACTTC

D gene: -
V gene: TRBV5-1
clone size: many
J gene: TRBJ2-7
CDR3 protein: CASGDAPGEQYF
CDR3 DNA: TGCGCCAGTGGGGACGCCCCGGGCGAGCAGTACTTC

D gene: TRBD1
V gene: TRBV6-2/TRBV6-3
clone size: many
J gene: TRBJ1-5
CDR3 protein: CASNDRVNNQPQHF
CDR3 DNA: TGTGCCAGCAACGACAGGGTAAACAATCAGCCCCAGCATTTT